The T cell receptor (beta chain) under discussion was sequenced for a study of blood T cell repertoires in COVID-19. About the research overall: Italy, Spain and the United States were the sources of the convalescent and acute COVID-19 samples. T cells, B-cell-depleted T cells, or PBMCs provided the cDNA or gDNA that served as material.

CDR3 size: 14 residues. The V gene's germline CDR1 is SEHNR and CDR2 FQNEAQ (reference sequence). J lost 8 bases, V lost 5 bases, and 11 bases had no gene match. Original data processing: Nucleated cell counts were estimated from reference gene primer amplification. Produced via immunoSEQ multiplex PCR; TCRdb's table is partial and in-frame only. The V and J calls and clone size are taken from that table; D and trimming were inferred from the DNA. The sample includes over 110,000 clones, about 91% of them seen just once. The origin of this receptor is a human donor in a cohort sampled during active COVID-19. The V gene is TRBV7-9, the J gene TRBJ1-1; 7 bases fit TRBD1. What was sequenced was peripheral blood. DNA for the CDR3: TGTGCCAGCAGCCAAACAAACAGGGGACCGGAAGCTTTCTTT. Translation gives CASSQTNRGPEAFF.